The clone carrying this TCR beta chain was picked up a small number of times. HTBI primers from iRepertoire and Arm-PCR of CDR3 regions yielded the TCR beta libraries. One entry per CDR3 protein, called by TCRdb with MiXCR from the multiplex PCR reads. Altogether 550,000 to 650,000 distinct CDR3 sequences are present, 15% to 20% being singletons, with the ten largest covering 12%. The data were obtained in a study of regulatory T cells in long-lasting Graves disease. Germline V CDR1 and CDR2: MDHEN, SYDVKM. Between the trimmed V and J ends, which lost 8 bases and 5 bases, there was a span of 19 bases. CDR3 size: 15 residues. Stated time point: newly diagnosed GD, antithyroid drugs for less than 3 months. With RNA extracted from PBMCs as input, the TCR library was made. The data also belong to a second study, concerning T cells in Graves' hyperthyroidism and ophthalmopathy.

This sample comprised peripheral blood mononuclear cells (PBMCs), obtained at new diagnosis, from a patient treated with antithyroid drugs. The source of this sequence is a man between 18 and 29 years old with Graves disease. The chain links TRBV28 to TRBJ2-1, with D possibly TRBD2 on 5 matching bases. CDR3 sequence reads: CASEGAAEHHNEQFF. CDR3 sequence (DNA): TGTGCCAGCGAAGGAGCAGCGGAGCATCACAATGAGCAGTTCTTC. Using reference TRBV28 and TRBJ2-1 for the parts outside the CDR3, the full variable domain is DVKVTQSSRYLVKRTGEKVFLECVQDMDHENMFWYRQDPGLGLRLIYFSYDVKMKEKGDIPEGYSVSREKKERFSLILESASTNQTSMYLCASEGAAEHHNEQFFGPGTRLTVL.